Listed below are T cell receptor beta chains from one sample, sequenced in a study of technical replicates of blood from four donors. Only in-frame clones appear in the TCRdb table, and some are missing; sequencing was by immunoSEQ multiplex PCR. Of 70,000 or so clones listed, approximately 98% are singletons. Sequencing used T cells isolated from PBMCs. These receptors were taken from a human donor in good health. CDR3s include the opening cysteine and the closing phenylalanine or tryptophan. The D gene is left open where the match is weak. Clone size is stated in some rows and not others, as once, few, many or a class when expanded.

V gene: TRBV5-6; J gene: TRBJ2-1; D gene: TRBD2; clone size: NA; CDR3 DNA: TGTGCCAGCAGCCCAGGGACTAGCGGGAGCGATGAGCAGTTCTTC; CDR3 protein: CASSPGTSGSDEQFF
V gene: TRBV10-3; J gene: TRBJ2-1; D gene: TRBD2; clone size: NA; CDR3 DNA: TGTGCCATCAGTGAGTGGACTAGCGGGAGGGCCTCTAGTACCTACAATGAGCAGTTCTTC; CDR3 protein: CAISEWTSGRASSTYNEQFF
V gene: TRBV5-4; J gene: TRBJ2-7; D gene: TRBD1; clone size: NA; CDR3 DNA: TGTGCCAGCAGCTCGGACAGGTCCTACGAGCAGTACTTC; CDR3 protein: CASSSDRSYEQYF
V gene: TRBV15; J gene: TRBJ2-1; D gene: NA; clone size: NA; CDR3 DNA: TGTGCCACCAGCAGAGAGGCAGGGCTCTACAATGAGCAGTTCTTC; CDR3 protein: CATSREAGLYNEQFF
V gene: TRBV27; J gene: TRBJ2-7; D gene: NA; clone size: NA; CDR3 DNA: TGTGCCAGCAGTTTGGCAGGGCTATATTACGAGCAGTACTTC; CDR3 protein: CASSLAGLYYEQYF
V gene: TRBV6-1; J gene: TRBJ1-2; D gene: TRBD1; clone size: NA; CDR3 DNA: TGTGCCAGCAGAGGACAGGGACAGCGTGGCTACACCTTC; CDR3 protein: CASRGQGQRGYTF
V gene: TRBV4-3; J gene: TRBJ1-3; D gene: NA; clone size: NA; CDR3 DNA: TGCGCCAGCAGCCAAGGGCTGGGCCATACAGGAAACACCATATATTTT; CDR3 protein: CASSQGLGHTGNTIYF
V gene: TRBV10-3; J gene: TRBJ1-5; D gene: NA; clone size: NA; CDR3 DNA: TGTGCCAGTGGAGGGAATCAGCCCCAGCATTTT; CDR3 protein: CASGGNQPQHF
V gene: TRBV11-3; J gene: TRBJ2-1; D gene: NA; clone size: NA; CDR3 DNA: TGTGCCAGCAGCTTAGGACTTGCTTACTCCTACAATGAGCAGTTCTTC; CDR3 protein: CASSLGLAYSYNEQFF
V gene: TRBV6-6; J gene: TRBJ2-3; D gene: TRBD1; clone size: NA; CDR3 DNA: TGTGCCAGCAGTTACTCGGGACAGGGGGCAGATACGCAGTATTTT; CDR3 protein: CASSYSGQGADTQYF
V gene: TRBV18; J gene: TRBJ2-3; D gene: TRBD2; clone size: NA; CDR3 DNA: TGTGCCAGCTCACCAGCGGGAGGGCCTTTGATCACAGATACGCAGTATTTT; CDR3 protein: CASSPAGGPLITDTQYF
V gene: TRBV9; J gene: TRBJ2-3; D gene: NA; clone size: NA; CDR3 DNA: TGTGCCAGCGGATGGACAGCCACAGATACGCAGTATTTT; CDR3 protein: CASGWTATDTQYF
V gene: TRBV5-1; J gene: TRBJ2-5; D gene: TRBD1; clone size: NA; CDR3 DNA: TGCGCCAGCAGCTCGGGACAGCTAAAGGAGACCCAGTACTTC; CDR3 protein: CASSSGQLKETQYF
V gene: TRBV11-2; J gene: TRBJ2-7; D gene: NA; clone size: once; CDR3 DNA: TGTGCCAGCAGCTTTTTTGTGTTATCGGGGTACGAGCAGTACTTC; CDR3 protein: CASSFFVLSGYEQYF
V gene: TRBV30; J gene: TRBJ2-2; D gene: NA; clone size: NA; CDR3 DNA: TGTGCCTGGAGTGTATCAGGCTATGGCGGGGAGCTGTTTTTT; CDR3 protein: CAWSVSGYGGELFF
V gene: TRBV12-5; J gene: TRBJ2-1; D gene: TRBD2; clone size: NA; CDR3 DNA: TGTGCTAGTGGTTTGATGGCGGGAGGGCCGCGTGAGCAGTTCTTC; CDR3 protein: CASGLMAGGPREQFF
V gene: TRBV5-4; J gene: TRBJ1-1; D gene: TRBD1; clone size: NA; CDR3 DNA: TGTGCCAGCAGCGTTTTAATGACAGGGCCGAACACTGAAGCTTTCTTT; CDR3 protein: CASSVLMTGPNTEAFF
V gene: TRBV4-1; J gene: TRBJ1-5; D gene: NA; clone size: NA; CDR3 DNA: TGCGCCAGCAGCCAAAATATCAATCAGCCCCAGCATTTT; CDR3 protein: CASSQNINQPQHF
V gene: TRBV7-7; J gene: TRBJ2-2; D gene: TRBD2; clone size: NA; CDR3 DNA: TGTGCTAGCAGTACCTATGGGACTAGCGGGAGTTCCGGGGAGCTGTTTTTT; CDR3 protein: CASSTYGTSGSSGELFF
V gene: TRBV7-9; J gene: TRBJ2-7; D gene: NA; clone size: NA; CDR3 DNA: TGTGCCAGCAGCTTTTCAGGACAGACCTACGAGCAGTACTTC; CDR3 protein: CASSFSGQTYEQYF
V gene: TRBV6-6; J gene: TRBJ1-4; D gene: NA; clone size: NA; CDR3 DNA: TGTGCCAGCGTAACTCGGGGTAATGAAAAACTGTTTTTT; CDR3 protein: CASVTRGNEKLFF
V gene: TRBV10-3; J gene: TRBJ1-2; D gene: TRBD1; clone size: NA; CDR3 DNA: TGTGCCATCAGTGGGGCCCCCGGGACAGGGGAATCCTATGGCTACACCTTC; CDR3 protein: CAISGAPGTGESYGYTF
V gene: TRBV7-3; J gene: TRBJ2-2; D gene: NA; clone size: NA; CDR3 DNA: TGTGCCAGCACAAGGGGACTCAGCACCGGGGAGCTGTTTTTT; CDR3 protein: CASTRGLSTGELFF
V gene: TRBV29-1; J gene: TRBJ2-7; D gene: TRBD1; clone size: NA; CDR3 DNA: TGCAGCGTTACCCCCGGACAGGCGTCCTACGAGCAGTACTTC; CDR3 protein: CSVTPGQASYEQYF
V gene: TRBV7-6; J gene: TRBJ1-1; D gene: TRBD1; clone size: NA; CDR3 DNA: TGTGCCAGCAGCTTAGATAGGACAGGGGGGAGCACTGAAGCTTTCTTT; CDR3 protein: CASSLDRTGGSTEAFF
V gene: TRBV7-9; J gene: TRBJ1-1; D gene: NA; clone size: NA; CDR3 DNA: TGTGCCAGCAGCCTAAACACTGAAGCTTTCTTT; CDR3 protein: CASSLNTEAFF
V gene: TRBV5-1; J gene: TRBJ2-3; D gene: TRBD1; clone size: NA; CDR3 DNA: TGCGCCAGCAGCTTGGAGGTATTCTGGACAGGGGGTAGATCGGATACGCAGTATTTT; CDR3 protein: CASSLEVFWTGGRSDTQYF
V gene: TRBV5-8; J gene: TRBJ1-2; D gene: NA; clone size: NA; CDR3 DNA: TGTGCCAGCAGCTTCCCTTTAGCTAACTATGGCTACACCTTC; CDR3 protein: CASSFPLANYGYTF
V gene: TRBV12-5; J gene: TRBJ2-5; D gene: NA; clone size: NA; CDR3 DNA: TGTGCTAGTGGTCCAGACAGGCCCCAAGAGACCCAGTACTTC; CDR3 protein: CASGPDRPQETQYF
V gene: TRBV6-5; J gene: TRBJ1-1; D gene: NA; clone size: once; CDR3 DNA: TGTGCCAGCAGTCGGTTGGGGGGGAACACTGAAGCTTTCTTT; CDR3 protein: CASSRLGGNTEAFF
V gene: TRBV19; J gene: TRBJ1-1; D gene: NA; clone size: NA; CDR3 DNA: TGTGCCAGTAGTAGGACAGCCCAAACTGAAGCTTTCTTT; CDR3 protein: CASSRTAQTEAFF
V gene: TRBV30; J gene: TRBJ1-1; D gene: NA; clone size: NA; CDR3 DNA: TGTGCCTGGACCGCGGGTTTTGTAGCTGAAGCTTTCTTT; CDR3 protein: CAWTAGFVAEAFF
V gene: TRBV6-6; J gene: TRBJ1-1; D gene: NA; clone size: NA; CDR3 DNA: TGTGCCAGCATCGAGGGCGCGGCTGAAGCTTTCTTT; CDR3 protein: CASIEGAAEAFF
V gene: TRBV7-3; J gene: TRBJ2-3; D gene: NA; clone size: NA; CDR3 DNA: TGTGCCAGCAGCTTTAAGGGAGCAGATACGCAGTATTTT; CDR3 protein: CASSFKGADTQYF
V gene: TRBV2; J gene: TRBJ2-3; D gene: NA; clone size: once; CDR3 DNA: TGTGCCAGCAAGAGGGTCTCAGATACGCAGTATTTT; CDR3 protein: CASKRVSDTQYF
V gene: TRBV6-6; J gene: TRBJ1-1; D gene: NA; clone size: once; CDR3 DNA: TGTGCCAGCAGCCCTAACACTGAAGCTTTCTTT; CDR3 protein: CASSPNTEAFF
V gene: TRBV25-1; J gene: TRBJ1-2; D gene: NA; clone size: NA; CDR3 DNA: TGTGCCAGCAGTGAAATACTTACAGGGATGCGGGGCTACACCTTC; CDR3 protein: CASSEILTGMRGYTF
V gene: TRBV2; J gene: TRBJ1-3; D gene: NA; clone size: NA; CDR3 DNA: TGTGCCAGCAGTGGTGTCGGACTCTCTGGAAACACCATATATTTT; CDR3 protein: CASSGVGLSGNTIYF
V gene: TRBV7-9; J gene: TRBJ1-5; D gene: TRBD1; clone size: NA; CDR3 DNA: TGTGCCGGATCGACAGGGGGTAATCATCAGCCCCAGCATTTT; CDR3 protein: CAGSTGGNHQPQHF
V gene: TRBV7-6; J gene: TRBJ2-7; D gene: NA; clone size: NA; CDR3 DNA: TGTGCCAGCAGCTTAGGGTCGGGTTCCTACGAGCAGTACTTC; CDR3 protein: CASSLGSGSYEQYF
V gene: TRBV7-9; J gene: TRBJ2-1; D gene: NA; clone size: NA; CDR3 DNA: TGTGCCAGCAGCTCGACTGGGAATGAGCAGTTCTTC; CDR3 protein: CASSSTGNEQFF
V gene: TRBV7-2; J gene: TRBJ1-1; D gene: NA; clone size: NA; CDR3 DNA: TGTGCCAAATGGGTCCGGGGTGGTTCAGCTTTCTTT; CDR3 protein: CAKWVRGGSAFF
V gene: TRBV30; J gene: TRBJ1-1; D gene: NA; clone size: NA; CDR3 DNA: TGTGCCTGGAGTGTAAGGGGGATGGAGTCTTTCTTT; CDR3 protein: CAWSVRGMESFF
V gene: TRBV9; J gene: TRBJ1-1; D gene: NA; clone size: NA; CDR3 DNA: TGTGCCAGCAGCTTCGCGACAGGCAACACTGAAGCTTTCTTT; CDR3 protein: CASSFATGNTEAFF
V gene: TRBV6-5; J gene: TRBJ1-6; D gene: NA; clone size: NA; CDR3 DNA: TGTGCCAGCAGTTGGGGCAAGTCCTATAATTCACCCCTCCACTTT; CDR3 protein: CASSWGKSYNSPLHF
V gene: TRBV7-9; J gene: TRBJ2-3; D gene: TRBD2; clone size: NA; CDR3 DNA: TGTGCCAGCAGCTTAGTCGGGGGGGATTCAGATACGCAGTATTTT; CDR3 protein: CASSLVGGDSDTQYF
V gene: TRBV6-1; J gene: TRBJ2-6; D gene: NA; clone size: NA; CDR3 DNA: TGTGCCATACAGGGCTCTGGGGCCAACGTCCTGACTTTC; CDR3 protein: CAIQGSGANVLTF
V gene: TRBV19; J gene: TRBJ1-1; D gene: NA; clone size: NA; CDR3 DNA: TGTGCCAGTAGACGGCCCCGCCAGGGTTTTAGAGACACTGAAGCTTTCTTT; CDR3 protein: CASRRPRQGFRDTEAFF
V gene: TRBV18; J gene: TRBJ2-7; D gene: NA; clone size: NA; CDR3 DNA: TGTGCCAGCTCACCGCTACCCTACGAGCAGTACTTC; CDR3 protein: CASSPLPYEQYF
V gene: TRBV5-4; J gene: TRBJ1-3; D gene: NA; clone size: NA; CDR3 DNA: TGTGCCAGCAGCTCAAGACAGGCCCCTGGAAACACCATATATTTT; CDR3 protein: CASSSRQAPGNTIYF
V gene: TRBV7-9; J gene: TRBJ2-1; D gene: TRBD2; clone size: NA; CDR3 DNA: TGTGCCAGCAGTCCAAGCGGGAGCTCCTACAATGAGCAGTTCTTC; CDR3 protein: CASSPSGSSYNEQFF
V gene: TRBV5-8; J gene: TRBJ2-7; D gene: NA; clone size: NA; CDR3 DNA: TGTGCCAGCAGCTTCCGGGGTTCCTACGAGCAGTACTTC; CDR3 protein: CASSFRGSYEQYF
V gene: TRBV4-1; J gene: TRBJ2-3; D gene: TRBD2; clone size: once; CDR3 DNA: TGCGCCAGCAGCCTTAAGGGACTAGCGGGACCAGATACGCAGTATTTT; CDR3 protein: CASSLKGLAGPDTQYF
V gene: TRBV10-3; J gene: TRBJ1-1; D gene: TRBD1; clone size: NA; CDR3 DNA: TGTGCCATCAGTGGACAGGGCACTGAAGCTTTCTTT; CDR3 protein: CAISGQGTEAFF
V gene: TRBV5-6; J gene: TRBJ2-7; D gene: NA; clone size: NA; CDR3 DNA: TGTGCCAGCAGCGCTGGTTTGAGCTCCTACGAGCAGTACTTC; CDR3 protein: CASSAGLSSYEQYF
V gene: TRBV6-4; J gene: TRBJ2-1; D gene: NA; clone size: once; CDR3 DNA: TGTGCCAGCAGTTCCTATAATGCAATCGGTGAGCAGTTCTTC; CDR3 protein: CASSSYNAIGEQFF
V gene: TRBV5-1; J gene: TRBJ2-3; D gene: TRBD2; clone size: NA; CDR3 DNA: TGCGCCAGCAGCTGGACTAGCGGGGCTAGCACAGATACGCAGTATTTT; CDR3 protein: CASSWTSGASTDTQYF
V gene: TRBV7-6; J gene: TRBJ2-7; D gene: NA; clone size: NA; CDR3 DNA: TGTGCCAGCAGCGGAGACGGTTACGAGCAGTACTTC; CDR3 protein: CASSGDGYEQYF
V gene: TRBV7-9; J gene: TRBJ2-7; D gene: TRBD2; clone size: NA; CDR3 DNA: TGTGCCAGCAGCCATATAGGGACTAGCGGGACTTACGAGCAGTACTTC; CDR3 protein: CASSHIGTSGTYEQYF
V gene: TRBV27; J gene: TRBJ1-4; D gene: NA; clone size: NA; CDR3 DNA: TGTGCCAGCAGTTTATCGAGGGCAGTTGAAAAACTGTTTTTT; CDR3 protein: CASSLSRAVEKLFF